A selection of T cell receptor beta chains follows, all from one sample in a study of shared clonotypes between healthy human individuals. The repertoire was sequenced with immunoSEQ multiplex PCR; TCRdb's copy has only in-frame clones and lacks some. The sample yields roughly 650,000 clones, about 96% seen once. Sequenced input: naive CD8+ T cells sorted from blood. The receptors originated from a woman in her thirties in good health. Each CDR3 is given with its conserved first and last residue. A D gene is named only where the DNA matches it firmly.

j_call,d_call,v_call,cdr3_aa,cdr3_nt
TRBJ2-7,TRBD2,TRBV15,CATSPPLGSGYYEQYF,TGTGCCACCAGCCCGCCCCTGGGTAGCGGGTACTACGAGCAGTACTTC
TRBJ1-3,-,TRBV27,CASSGGNTIYF,TGTGCCAGCAGTGGCGGAAACACCATATATTTT
TRBJ2-7,TRBD2,TRBV5-4,CASSFIGGSPDEQYF,TGTGCCAGCAGCTTTATCGGCGGGAGTCCCGACGAGCAGTACTTC
TRBJ2-7,TRBD1,TRBV27,CASGGTGYEQYF,TGTGCCAGTGGTGGGACAGGCTACGAGCAGTACTTC
TRBJ2-4,-,TRBV7-9,CASRPGAGLENIQYF,TGTGCCAGCAGACCTGGGGCGGGGCTTGAAAACATTCAGTACTTC
TRBJ2-5,TRBD2,TRBV9,CASSPSGGGLETQYF,TGTGCCAGCAGCCCCTCCGGGGGGGGGTTGGAGACCCAGTACTTC
TRBJ1-5,-,TRBV15,CATSRGQGLNQPQHF,TGTGCCACCAGCAGAGGTCAGGGCCTCAATCAGCCCCAGCATTTT
TRBJ2-7,-,TRBV28,CASSLTGAYEQYF,TGTGCCAGCAGTTTAACCGGGGCCTACGAGCAGTACTTC
TRBJ2-3,TRBD1,TRBV27,CASSSTPGTGALVDTQYF,TGTGCCAGCAGTTCAACCCCTGGGACAGGGGCCCTAGTGGATACGCAGTATTTT
TRBJ2-1,-,TRBV5-1,CASSRTRNNEQFF,TGCGCCAGCAGCCGAACTAGAAACAATGAGCAGTTCTTC
TRBJ2-1,-,TRBV5-6,CASSLREYNEQFF,TGTGCCAGCAGCTTGAGGGAATACAATGAGCAGTTCTTC
TRBJ2-2,TRBD1,TRBV2,CASSPGQGSNTGELFF,TGTGCCAGCAGCCCGGGACAGGGGTCAAACACCGGGGAGCTGTTTTTT
TRBJ2-3,-,TRBV27,CASSWTSGTDTQYF,TGTGCCAGCAGTTGGACGTCTGGCACAGATACGCAGTATTTT
TRBJ2-2,-,TRBV6-5,CASSYGENTGELFF,TGTGCCAGCAGTTATGGGGAAAACACCGGGGAGCTGTTTTTT